The clone carrying this T cell receptor beta chain was found a few times. Its antigen is undetermined. Researchers took RNA transcripts and amplified the TCR beta CDR3 regions from them. HTBI primers were the set used in a first-round RT-PCR of the TCR CDR3. TCRdb reanalysed the multiplex PCR reads using MiXCR and keeps one entry per CDR3 protein. This sample has approximately 700,000 distinct CDR3 sequences; just under 45% occur once, and the top ten carry 6.5% to 9%. Each diagnosis drew on symptoms, thyroxine, TRAb, thyroid ultrasound and orbital computed tomography findings. This entry is derived from a study of T cells in Graves' hyperthyroidism and ophthalmopathy. Study-level points and caveats: Median prediction lead before ophthalmopathy onset was six to eight months with the model. A 13 V-J model separated ophthalmopathy from stable hyperthyroidism. Also found in blood were most expanded thyroid clonotypes above 0.001.

Germline values: CDR1 SGHDN, CDR2 FVKESK. This CDR3 has 15 amino acids. V shed 0 bases and J shed 2 bases, with 10 bases lying between them. The V call is TRBV14, the J call TRBJ1-1, with D maybe TRBD1 (6 bases). The sequence derives from an adult man with Graves' disease, either hyperthyroidism or ophthalmopathy (not recorded which). The sample consisted of peripheral blood or thyroid tissue (not recorded which). DNA of the CDR3: TGTGCCAGCAGCCAAGACCAGGGGATCAACACTGAAGCTTTCTTT. Translation gives CASSQDQGINTEAFF.